This T cell receptor (beta chain) appears in the sequencing data of a study of T cell changes during pregnancy in multiple sclerosis. Using immunoSEQ multiplex PCR, the repertoire was profiled, and TCRdb retains in-frame clones only, with some absent. The sample consists of some 110,000 clones, around 92% of them appearing once. Germline values: CDR1 SEHNR, CDR2 FQNEAQ (reference sequence). With V trimmed by 4 bases and J by 3 bases, 5 bases remained unmatched. This CDR3 region has 15 residues. The sequences come from peripheral blood, collected after pregnancy. This TCR was recovered from a female donor with multiple sclerosis, enrolled in a pregnancy study. V usage is TRBV7-9 and J usage is TRBJ1-5; 8 bases fit TRBD1. DNA of the CDR3: TGTGCCAGCAGCTCCTCGACAGGGGTCAATCAGCCCCAGCATTTT. Its protein is CASSSSTGVNQPQHF.